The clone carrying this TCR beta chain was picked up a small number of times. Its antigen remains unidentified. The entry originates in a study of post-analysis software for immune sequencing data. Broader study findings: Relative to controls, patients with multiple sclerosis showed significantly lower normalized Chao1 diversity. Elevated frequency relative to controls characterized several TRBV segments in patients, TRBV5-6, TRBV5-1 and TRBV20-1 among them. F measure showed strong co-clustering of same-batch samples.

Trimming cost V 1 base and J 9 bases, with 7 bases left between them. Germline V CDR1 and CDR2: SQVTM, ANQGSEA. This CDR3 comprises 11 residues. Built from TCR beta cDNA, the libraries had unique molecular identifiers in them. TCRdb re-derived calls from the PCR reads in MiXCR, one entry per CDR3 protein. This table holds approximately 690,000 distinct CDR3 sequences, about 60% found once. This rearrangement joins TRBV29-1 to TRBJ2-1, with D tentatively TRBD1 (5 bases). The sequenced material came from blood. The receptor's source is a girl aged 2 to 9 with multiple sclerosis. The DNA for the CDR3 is TGCAGCGTTGAAGTGGGGCCTGAGCAGTTCTTC. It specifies CSVEVGPEQFF.